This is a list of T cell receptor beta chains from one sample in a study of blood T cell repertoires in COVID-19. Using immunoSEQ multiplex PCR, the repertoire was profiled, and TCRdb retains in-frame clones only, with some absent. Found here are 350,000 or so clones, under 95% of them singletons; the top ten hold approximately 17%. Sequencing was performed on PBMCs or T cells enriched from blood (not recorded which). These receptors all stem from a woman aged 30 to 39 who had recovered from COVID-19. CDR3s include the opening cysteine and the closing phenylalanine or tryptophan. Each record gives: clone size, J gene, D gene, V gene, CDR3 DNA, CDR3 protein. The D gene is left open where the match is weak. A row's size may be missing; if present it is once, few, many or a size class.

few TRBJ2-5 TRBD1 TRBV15 TGTGCCACCAGCAGAGGAGTGGGGACAGGGGAGACCCAGTACTTC CATSRGVGTGETQYF
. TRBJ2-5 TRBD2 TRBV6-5 TGTGCCAGCAGTTCGGGACTAGTGGCGACCCAGTACTTC CASSSGLVATQYF
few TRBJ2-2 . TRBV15 TGTGCCACCAGCAGAGTCGATAAGGGACTCCGGGAGCTGTTTTTT CATSRVDKGLRELFF
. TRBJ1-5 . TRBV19 TGTGCCAGTAGTATAATGAAAGGAGATAGCAATCAGCCCCAGCATTTT CASSIMKGDSNQPQHF
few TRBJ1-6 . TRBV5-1 TGCGCCAGCAGCTTGGGTCCAGGCAACTATAATTCACCCCTCCACTTT CASSLGPGNYNSPLHF
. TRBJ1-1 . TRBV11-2 TGTGCCAGCAGTCGTATGTCGGGGGGATCGAACACTGAAGCTTTCTTT CASSRMSGGSNTEAFF
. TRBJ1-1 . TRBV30 TGTGCCTGGAGCTTTGGGTACCTCGGACACCTGAACACTGAAGCTTTCTTT CAWSFGYLGHLNTEAFF
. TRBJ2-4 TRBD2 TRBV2 TGTGCCAGCAGGAGGAGGACTAGCCAAAACATTCAGTACTTC CASRRRTSQNIQYF
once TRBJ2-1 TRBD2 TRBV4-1 TGCGCCAGCAGCCAAGCTCAGGTCCGGGGGGGCAATGAGCAGTTCTTC CASSQAQVRGGNEQFF
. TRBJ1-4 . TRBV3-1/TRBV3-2 TGTGCCAGCAGCCAATCCTACAGGGTCGAAAAACTGTTTTTT CASSQSYRVEKLFF
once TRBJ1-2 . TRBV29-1 TGCAGCGTTGCGGGAGGTGGCTATGGCTACACCTTC CSVAGGGYGYTF
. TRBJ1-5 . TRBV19 TGTGCCAGTAGTCTTAGCCGTGATAGCAATCAGCCCCAGCATTTT CASSLSRDSNQPQHF
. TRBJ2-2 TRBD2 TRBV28 TGTGCCAGCAGTTTTGGTAGCGGGAGCCCTGGGGAGCTGTTTTTT CASSFGSGSPGELFF
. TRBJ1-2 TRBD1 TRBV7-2 TGTGCCAGCAGCTTAGTAATCGTTGGGACAGGGTATGGTGGCTACACCTTC CASSLVIVGTGYGGYTF
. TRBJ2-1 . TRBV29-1 TGCAGCCCATGGACTCACACCAATGAGCAGTTCTTC CSPWTHTNEQFF
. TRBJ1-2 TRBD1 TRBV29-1 TGCAGGGCAGGGGACAGGGGAGACTATGGCTACACCTTC CRAGDRGDYGYTF
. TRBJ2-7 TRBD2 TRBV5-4 TGTGCCAGCAGCTTGATGACTAGCGGGAACTCCTACGAGCAGTACTTC CASSLMTSGNSYEQYF
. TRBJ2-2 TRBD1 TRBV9 TGTGCCAGCAACGGACAGGTGAACACCGGGGAGCTGTTTTTT CASNGQVNTGELFF
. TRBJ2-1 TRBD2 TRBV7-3 TGTGCCAGCAGCTCCGCCGGGACTAGCAATGAGCAGTTCTTC CASSSAGTSNEQFF
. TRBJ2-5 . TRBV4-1 TGCGCCAGCAGCCAGAACCCCTCACAGTACCAAGAGACCCAGTACTTC CASSQNPSQYQETQYF
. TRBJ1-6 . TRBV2 TGTGCCAGCAGTGCCGGGCGGGGCTCTGATAATTCACCCCTCCACTTT CASSAGRGSDNSPLHF
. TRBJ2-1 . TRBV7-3 TGTGCCAGCAGCTCCATGGTCGGCAATGAGCAGTTCTTC CASSSMVGNEQFF
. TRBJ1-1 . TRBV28 TGTGCCAGCAGTTTGGGGGGAGGAATGGAAGCTTTCTTT CASSLGGGMEAFF
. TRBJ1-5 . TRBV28 TGTGCCAGCTACCGGGTAGGGGGGGATCAGCCCCAGCATTTT CASYRVGGDQPQHF
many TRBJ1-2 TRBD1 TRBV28 TGTGCCAGCGGGAAACCGACAGGGGATTATGGCTACACCTTC CASGKPTGDYGYTF
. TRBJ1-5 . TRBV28 TGTGCCACAACCCCAGGACCAGGGTATAGCAATCAGCCCCAGCATTTT CATTPGPGYSNQPQHF
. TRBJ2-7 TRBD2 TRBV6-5 TGTGCCAGCAGTCAGGGACTAGCGGGAGCCCTCGGGCAGTACTTC CASSQGLAGALGQYF
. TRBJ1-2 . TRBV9 TGTGCCAGCAGCTCCCCCGCGGGGCGCGGGGATGGCTACACCTTC CASSSPAGRGDGYTF
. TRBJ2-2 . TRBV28 TGTGCCAGCTACGTGGGGCAGACCGGGGAGCTGTTTTTT CASYVGQTGELFF
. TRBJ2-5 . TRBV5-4 TGTGCCACAAACCGGGACATCCCCTCGGAGACCCAGTACTTC CATNRDIPSETQYF
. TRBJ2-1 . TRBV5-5 TGTGCCAGCAGCTTTCTCCGGAGGCGCTACTCCTACAATGAGCAGTTCTTC CASSFLRRRYSYNEQFF
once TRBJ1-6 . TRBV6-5 TGTGCCAGCAGTTCCCGAAGGAGGGAAACTAATTCACCCCTCCACTTT CASSSRRRETNSPLHF
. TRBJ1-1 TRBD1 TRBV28 TGTGCCAGCAGAGAACGGACAGGGCACACTGAAGCTTTCTTT CASRERTGHTEAFF
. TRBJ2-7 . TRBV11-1 TGTGCCAGCAGCTTAGCGCAAGACAGCGCCTACGAGCAGTACTTC CASSLAQDSAYEQYF
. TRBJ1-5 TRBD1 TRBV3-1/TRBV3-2 TGTGCCAGCAGCCAAGCAGGGGGTCAGCCCCAGCATTTT CASSQAGGQPQHF
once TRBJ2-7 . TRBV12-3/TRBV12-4 TGTGCCAGCAGTTTAAACAGGCCCTACGAGCAGTACTTC CASSLNRPYEQYF
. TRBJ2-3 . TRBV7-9 TGTGCCAGCAGCTTGTCAGGGATGGGCACAGATACGCAGTATTTT CASSLSGMGTDTQYF
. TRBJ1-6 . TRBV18 TGTGCCAGCTCAGCTGTTGGCACCACACCTTATAATTCACCCCTCCACTTT CASSAVGTTPYNSPLHF
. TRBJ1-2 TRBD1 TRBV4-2 TGTGCCAGCAGCCAACCGGCCGGACAGGTCCTCGGCTACACCTTC CASSQPAGQVLGYTF
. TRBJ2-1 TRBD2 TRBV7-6 TGTGCCAGCAGCTTAGTACTTAGCGGGAGTTTGCGGTACAATGAGCAGTTCTTC CASSLVLSGSLRYNEQFF
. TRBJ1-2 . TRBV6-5 TGTGCCAGCAGTAACACTGACAGACACTATGGCTACACCTTC CASSNTDRHYGYTF
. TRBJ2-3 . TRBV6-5 TGTGCCAGCAGAGGCGGGGAAGTATACACAGATACGCAGTATTTT CASRGGEVYTDTQYF
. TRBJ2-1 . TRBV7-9 TGTGCCAGCAGCTCCCCGGGGGAGCAGTTCTTC CASSSPGEQFF
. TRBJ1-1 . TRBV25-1 TGTGCCAGCAGTGACTTCGGCACTGAAGCTTTCTTT CASSDFGTEAFF
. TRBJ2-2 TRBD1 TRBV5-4 TGTGCCAGCAGCTTCGCCGGGACAGGGGGCACCGGGGAGCTGTTTTTT CASSFAGTGGTGELFF
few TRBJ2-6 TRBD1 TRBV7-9 TGTGCCAGCAGCTTACACAGGGGAGAAGGGGCCAACGTCCTGACTTTC CASSLHRGEGANVLTF
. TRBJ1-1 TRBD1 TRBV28 TGTGCCAGCACACCAGGCGACAGGGACACTGAAGCTTTCTTT CASTPGDRDTEAFF
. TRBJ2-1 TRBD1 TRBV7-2 TGTGCCAGCAGTGCGGACAGGGGTAATGCGCAGTTCTTC CASSADRGNAQFF
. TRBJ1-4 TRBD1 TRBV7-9 TGTGCCAGCAGCTCTTCACAGGGGGTGGGCGAAAAACTGTTTTTT CASSSSQGVGEKLFF
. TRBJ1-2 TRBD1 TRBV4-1 TGCGCCAGCAGCCAAGGTGGACAGGGGGGGTATGGCTACACCTTC CASSQGGQGGYGYTF
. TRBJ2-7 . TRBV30 TGTGCCTGGAGTCGCACAGGGAGCTACGAGCAGTACTTC CAWSRTGSYEQYF
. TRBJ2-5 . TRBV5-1 TGCGCCAGCAGCTTGGGCGGGGCAGGCGCCCCGTCCCAGTACTTC CASSLGGAGAPSQYF
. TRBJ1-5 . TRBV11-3 TGTGCCAGCAGCTTGCGGGTATCCGCGAAGGATCAGCCCCAGCATTTT CASSLRVSAKDQPQHF